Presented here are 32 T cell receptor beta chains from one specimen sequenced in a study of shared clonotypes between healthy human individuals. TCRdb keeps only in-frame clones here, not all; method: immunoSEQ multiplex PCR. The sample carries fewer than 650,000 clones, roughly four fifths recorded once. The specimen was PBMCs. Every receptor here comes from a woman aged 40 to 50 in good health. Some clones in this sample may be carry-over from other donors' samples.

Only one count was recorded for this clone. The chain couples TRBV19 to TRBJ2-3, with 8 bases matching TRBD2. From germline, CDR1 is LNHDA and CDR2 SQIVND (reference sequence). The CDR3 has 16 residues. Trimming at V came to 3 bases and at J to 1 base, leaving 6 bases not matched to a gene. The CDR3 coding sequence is TGTGCCAGTAGTATCTCTCTAGCGGGCCGCACAGATACGCAGTATTTT. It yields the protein CASSISLAGRTDTQYF.

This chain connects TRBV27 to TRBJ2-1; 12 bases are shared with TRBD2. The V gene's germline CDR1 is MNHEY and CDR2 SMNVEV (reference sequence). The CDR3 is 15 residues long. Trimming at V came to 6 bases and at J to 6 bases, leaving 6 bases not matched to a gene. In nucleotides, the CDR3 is TGTGCCAGCAGCGTCTGGACTAGCGGGATCAATGAGCAGTTCTTC. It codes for CASSVWTSGINEQFF.

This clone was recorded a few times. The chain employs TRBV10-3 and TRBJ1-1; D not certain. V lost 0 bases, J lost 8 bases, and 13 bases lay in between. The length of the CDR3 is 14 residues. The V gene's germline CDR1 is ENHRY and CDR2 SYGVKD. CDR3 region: CAISESASSTEAFF. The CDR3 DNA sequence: TGTGCCATCAGTGAGTCGGCCAGTTCAACCGAAGCTTTCTTT.

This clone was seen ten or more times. CDR3 bases: TGCAGTGCTAGAGAGATGGAGCAGTTCTTC. The encoded protein is CSAREMEQFF. V and J are TRBV20-1 and TRBJ2-1; the D is unclear. CDR1 and CDR2 from the germline V gene are DFQATT and SNEGSKA (reference sequence). Trimming removed 0 bases from V and 10 bases from J, with 4 bases in between. CDR3 length: 10 residues.

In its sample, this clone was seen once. The CDR3 loop reads CASSSMILAGVDEQYF. CDR3 coding DNA: TGTGCCAGCTCATCGATGATACTAGCGGGAGTTGACGAGCAGTACTTC. The V call is TRBV18, the J call TRBJ2-7, with 11 bases fitting TRBD2. The germline gives CDR1 KGHSH, CDR2 LQKENI. The CDR3 has 16 amino acids. The V gene end was trimmed by 5 bases and the J gene end by 5 bases; junction bases not matched to a gene: 11.

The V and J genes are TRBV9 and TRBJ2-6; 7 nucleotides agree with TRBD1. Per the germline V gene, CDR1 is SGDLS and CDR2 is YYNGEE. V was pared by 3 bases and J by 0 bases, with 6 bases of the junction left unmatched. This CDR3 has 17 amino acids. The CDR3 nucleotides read TGTGCCAGCAGCGCACGGACAGGACCCTCTGGGGCCAACGTCCTGACTTTC. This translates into CASSARTGPSGANVLTF.

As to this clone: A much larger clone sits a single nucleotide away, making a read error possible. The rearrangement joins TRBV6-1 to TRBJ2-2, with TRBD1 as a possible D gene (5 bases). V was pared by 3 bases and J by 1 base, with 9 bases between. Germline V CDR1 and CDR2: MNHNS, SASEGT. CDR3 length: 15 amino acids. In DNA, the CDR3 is TGTGCCAGCAGTGAGGGGCAGGGGAACACCGGGGAGCTGTTTTTT. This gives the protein CASSEGQGNTGELFF.

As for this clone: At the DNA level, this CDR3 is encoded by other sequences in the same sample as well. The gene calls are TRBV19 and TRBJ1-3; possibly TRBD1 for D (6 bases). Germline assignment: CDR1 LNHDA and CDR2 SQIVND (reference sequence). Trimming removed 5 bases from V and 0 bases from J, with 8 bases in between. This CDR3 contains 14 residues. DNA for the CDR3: TGTGCCAGTAGTCAGGGGAGCTCTGGAAACACCATATATTTT. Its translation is CASSQGSSGNTIYF. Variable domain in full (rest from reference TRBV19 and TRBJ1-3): DGGITQSPKYLFRKEGQNVTLSCEQNLNHDAMYWYRQDPGQGLRLIYYSQIVNDFQKGDIAEGYSVSREKKESFPLTVTSAQKNPTAFYLCASSQGSSGNTIYFGEGSWLTVV.

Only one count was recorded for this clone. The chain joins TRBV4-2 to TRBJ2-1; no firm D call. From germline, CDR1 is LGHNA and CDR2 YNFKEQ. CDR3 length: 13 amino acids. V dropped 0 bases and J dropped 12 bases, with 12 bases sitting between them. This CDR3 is CASSQEGSRVQFF. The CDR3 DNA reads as TGTGCCAGCAGCCAAGAAGGCTCTAGGGTGCAGTTCTTC.

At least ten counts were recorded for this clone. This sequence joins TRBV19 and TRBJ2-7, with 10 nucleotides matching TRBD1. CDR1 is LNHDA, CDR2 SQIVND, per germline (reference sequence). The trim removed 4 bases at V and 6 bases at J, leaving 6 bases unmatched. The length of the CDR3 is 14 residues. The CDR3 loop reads CASSTPGTGVEQYF. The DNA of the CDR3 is TGTGCCAGTAGTACCCCCGGGACAGGGGTCGAGCAGTACTTC.

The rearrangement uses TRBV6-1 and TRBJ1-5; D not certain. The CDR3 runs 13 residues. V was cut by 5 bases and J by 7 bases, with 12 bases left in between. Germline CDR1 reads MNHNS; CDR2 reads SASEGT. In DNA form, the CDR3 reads TGTGCCAGCAGTAGGGAGCCACGACAGCCCCAGCATTTT. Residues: CASSREPRQPQHF.

CDR3 sequence: CASSFTLLTAGGYNEQFF. CDR3 DNA: TGTGCCAGTAGCTTCACTCTGCTGACTGCGGGGGGCTACAATGAGCAGTTCTTC. The chain employs TRBV19 and TRBJ2-1, with 8 positions matching TRBD2. With V trimmed by 6 bases and J by 3 bases, 16 bases remained unmatched. Germline loops: CDR1 LNHDA, CDR2 SQIVND (reference sequence). There are 18 residues in the CDR3.

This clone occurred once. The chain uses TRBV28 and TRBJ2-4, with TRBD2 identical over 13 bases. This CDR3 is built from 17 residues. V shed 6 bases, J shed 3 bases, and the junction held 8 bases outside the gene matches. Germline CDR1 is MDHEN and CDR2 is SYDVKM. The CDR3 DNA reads TGTGCCAGCAGCACCCCAACTAGCGGGAGGGTCAAAAACATTCAGTACTTC. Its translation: CASSTPTSGRVKNIQYF.

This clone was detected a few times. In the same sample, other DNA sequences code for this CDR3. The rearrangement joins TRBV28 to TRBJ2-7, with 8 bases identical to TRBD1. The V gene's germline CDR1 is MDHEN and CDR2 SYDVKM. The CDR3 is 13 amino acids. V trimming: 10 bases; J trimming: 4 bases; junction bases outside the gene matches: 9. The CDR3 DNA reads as TGTGCCACCTCGCAGGGGGCAGCGTACGAGCAGTACTTC. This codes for CATSQGAAYEQYF.

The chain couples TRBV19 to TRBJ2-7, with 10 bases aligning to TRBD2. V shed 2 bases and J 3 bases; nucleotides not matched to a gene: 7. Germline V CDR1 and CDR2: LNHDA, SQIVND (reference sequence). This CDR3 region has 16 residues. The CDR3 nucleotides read TGTGCCAGTAGTATAAACGGAGGACTAGCGGTCTACGAGCAGTACTTC. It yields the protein CASSINGGLAVYEQYF. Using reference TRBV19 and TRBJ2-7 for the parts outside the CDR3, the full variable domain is DGGITQSPKYLFRKEGQNVTLSCEQNLNHDAMYWYRQDPGQGLRLIYYSQIVNDFQKGDIAEGYSVSREKKESFPLTVTSAQKNPTAFYLCASSINGGLAVYEQYFGPGTRLTVT.

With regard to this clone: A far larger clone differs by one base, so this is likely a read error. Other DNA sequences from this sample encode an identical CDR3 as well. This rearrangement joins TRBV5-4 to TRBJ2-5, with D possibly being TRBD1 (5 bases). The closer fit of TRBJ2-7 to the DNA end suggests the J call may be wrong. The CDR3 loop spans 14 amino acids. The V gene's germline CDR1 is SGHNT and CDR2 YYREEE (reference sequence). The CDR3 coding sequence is TGTGCCAGCAGCCTGGGGCAATGGAAGGGCGAGCAGTACTTC. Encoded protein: CASSLGQWKGEQYF.

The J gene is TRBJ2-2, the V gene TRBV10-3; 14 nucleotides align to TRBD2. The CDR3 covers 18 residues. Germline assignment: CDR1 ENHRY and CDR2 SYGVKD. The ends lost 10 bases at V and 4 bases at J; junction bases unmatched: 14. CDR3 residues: CATQPLPGLAGATGELFF. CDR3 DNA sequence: TGTGCCACCCAACCTCTCCCGGGACTAGCGGGAGCCACCGGGGAGCTGTTTTTT.

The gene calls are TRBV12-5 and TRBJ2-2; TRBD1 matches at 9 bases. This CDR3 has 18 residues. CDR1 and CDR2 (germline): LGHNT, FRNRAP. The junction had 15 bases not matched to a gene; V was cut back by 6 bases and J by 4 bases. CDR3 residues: CASGAKRTHRGRTGELFF. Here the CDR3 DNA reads TGTGCTAGTGGGGCAAAAAGGACCCACAGGGGGCGCACCGGGGAGCTGTTTTTT.

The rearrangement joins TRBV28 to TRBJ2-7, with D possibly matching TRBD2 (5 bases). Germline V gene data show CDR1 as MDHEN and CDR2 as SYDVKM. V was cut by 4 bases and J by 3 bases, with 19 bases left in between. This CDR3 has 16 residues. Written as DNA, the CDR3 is TGTGCCAGCAGTTCCCGTAGACTAAGTCCCCACTACGAGCAGTACTTC. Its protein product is CASSSRRLSPHYEQYF.

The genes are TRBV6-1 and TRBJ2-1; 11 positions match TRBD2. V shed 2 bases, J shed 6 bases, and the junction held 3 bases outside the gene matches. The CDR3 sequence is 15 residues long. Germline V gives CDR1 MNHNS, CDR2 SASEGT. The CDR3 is CASSELAGGSNEQFF. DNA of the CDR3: TGTGCCAGCAGTGAACTAGCGGGAGGAAGCAATGAGCAGTTCTTC.

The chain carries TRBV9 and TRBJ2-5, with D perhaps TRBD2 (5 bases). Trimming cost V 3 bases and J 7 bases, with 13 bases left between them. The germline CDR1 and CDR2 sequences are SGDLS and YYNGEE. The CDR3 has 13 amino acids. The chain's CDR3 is CASSAATAGTQYF. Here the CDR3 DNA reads TGTGCCAGCAGCGCCGCGACTGCGGGGACCCAGTACTTC.

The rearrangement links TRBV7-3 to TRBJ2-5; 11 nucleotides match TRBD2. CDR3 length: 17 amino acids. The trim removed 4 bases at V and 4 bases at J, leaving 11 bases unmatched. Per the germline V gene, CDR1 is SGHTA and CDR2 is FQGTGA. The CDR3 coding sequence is TGTGCCAGCAGCTCTAGCGGGAGGACCGGGCCGGGAGAGACCCAGTACTTC. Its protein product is CASSSSGRTGPGETQYF.

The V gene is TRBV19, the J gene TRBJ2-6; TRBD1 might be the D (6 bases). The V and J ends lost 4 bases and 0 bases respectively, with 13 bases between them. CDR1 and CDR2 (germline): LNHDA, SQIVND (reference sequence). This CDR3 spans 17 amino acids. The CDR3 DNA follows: TGTGCCAGTAGTAAAGCAGGGGTTCGCTCTGGGGCCAACGTCCTGACTTTC. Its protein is CASSKAGVRSGANVLTF.

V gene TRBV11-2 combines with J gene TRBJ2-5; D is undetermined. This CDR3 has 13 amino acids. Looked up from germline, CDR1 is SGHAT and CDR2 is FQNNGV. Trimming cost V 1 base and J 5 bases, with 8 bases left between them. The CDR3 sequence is CASSLGSMETQYF. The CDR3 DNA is TGTGCCAGCAGCTTAGGGAGCATGGAGACCCAGTACTTC.

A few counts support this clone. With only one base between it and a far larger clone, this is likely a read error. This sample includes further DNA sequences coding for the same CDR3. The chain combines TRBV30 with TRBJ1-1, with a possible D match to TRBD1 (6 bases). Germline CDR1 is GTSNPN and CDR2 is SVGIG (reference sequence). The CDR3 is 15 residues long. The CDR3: CAWSLGQKKNTEAFF. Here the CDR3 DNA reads TGTGCCTGGAGCCTTGGACAGAAAAAGAACACTGAGGCTTTCTTT. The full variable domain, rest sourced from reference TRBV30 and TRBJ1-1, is SQTIHQWPATLVQPVGSPLSLECTVEGTSNPNLYWYRQAAGRGLQLLFYSVGIGQISSEVPQNLSASRPQDRQFILSSKKLLLSDSGFYLCAWSLGQKKNTEAFFGQGTRLTVV.

The CDR3 sequence is CASSLVARDTQYF. The CDR3, as DNA: TGTGCCAGCAGTTTAGTAGCGAGAGATACGCAGTATTTT. J is TRBJ2-3 and V is TRBV27, with D perhaps matching TRBD2 (5 bases). This CDR3 is 13 amino acids long. V was shortened by 2 bases and J by 5 bases, with 8 bases between the two germline ends. The germline gives CDR1 MNHEY, CDR2 SMNVEV (reference sequence).

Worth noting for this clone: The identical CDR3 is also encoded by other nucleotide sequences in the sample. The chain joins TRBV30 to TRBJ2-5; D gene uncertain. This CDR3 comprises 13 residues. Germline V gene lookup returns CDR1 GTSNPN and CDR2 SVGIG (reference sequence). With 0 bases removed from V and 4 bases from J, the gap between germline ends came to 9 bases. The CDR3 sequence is CAWSVRGAETQYF. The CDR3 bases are TGTGCCTGGAGTGTGAGAGGAGCAGAGACCCAGTACTTC.

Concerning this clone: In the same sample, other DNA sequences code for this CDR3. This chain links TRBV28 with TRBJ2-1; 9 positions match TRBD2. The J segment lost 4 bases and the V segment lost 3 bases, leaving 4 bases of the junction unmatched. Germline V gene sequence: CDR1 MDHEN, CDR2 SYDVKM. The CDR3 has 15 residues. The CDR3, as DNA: TGTGCCAGCAGTTTGGTAGCGGGAGTGTACAATGAGCAGTTCTTC. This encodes CASSLVAGVYNEQFF. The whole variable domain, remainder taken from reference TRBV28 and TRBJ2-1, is DVKVTQSSRYLVKRTGEKVFLECVQDMDHENMFWYRQDPGLGLRLIYFSYDVKMKEKGDIPEGYSVSREKKERFSLILESASTNQTSMYLCASSLVAGVYNEQFFGPGTRLTVL.

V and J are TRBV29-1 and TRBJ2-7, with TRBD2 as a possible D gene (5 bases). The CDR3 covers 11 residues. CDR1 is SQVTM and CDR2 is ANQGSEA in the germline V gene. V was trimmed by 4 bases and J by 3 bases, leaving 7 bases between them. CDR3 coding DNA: TGCAGCGTTGGAGCGGACTACGAGCAGTACTTC. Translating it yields CSVGADYEQYF.

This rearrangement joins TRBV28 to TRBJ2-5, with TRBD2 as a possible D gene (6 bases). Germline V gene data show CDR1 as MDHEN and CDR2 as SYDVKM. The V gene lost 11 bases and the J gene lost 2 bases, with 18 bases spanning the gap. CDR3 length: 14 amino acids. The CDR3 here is CAGSPGGSQETQYF. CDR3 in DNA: TGTGCCGGATCCCCCGGAGGGTCTCAAGAGACCCAGTACTTC.

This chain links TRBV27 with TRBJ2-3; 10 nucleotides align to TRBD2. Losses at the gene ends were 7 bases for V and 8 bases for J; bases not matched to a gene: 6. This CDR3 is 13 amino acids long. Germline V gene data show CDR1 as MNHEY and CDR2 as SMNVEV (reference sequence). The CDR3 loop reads CASTPSGRITQYF. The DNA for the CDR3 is TGTGCCAGCACCCCTAGCGGGAGAATTACGCAGTATTTT.

The CDR3 protein is CASGTTYNEQFF. In nucleotides, the CDR3 is TGTGCCAGCGGGACAACCTACAATGAGCAGTTCTTC. The chain combines TRBV7-6 with TRBJ2-1; weak D call: TRBD1 (6 bases). Germline loops: CDR1 SGHVS, CDR2 FNYEAQ. The CDR3 is 12 residues long. The V gene lost 8 bases and the J gene lost 2 bases, with 7 bases spanning the gap.